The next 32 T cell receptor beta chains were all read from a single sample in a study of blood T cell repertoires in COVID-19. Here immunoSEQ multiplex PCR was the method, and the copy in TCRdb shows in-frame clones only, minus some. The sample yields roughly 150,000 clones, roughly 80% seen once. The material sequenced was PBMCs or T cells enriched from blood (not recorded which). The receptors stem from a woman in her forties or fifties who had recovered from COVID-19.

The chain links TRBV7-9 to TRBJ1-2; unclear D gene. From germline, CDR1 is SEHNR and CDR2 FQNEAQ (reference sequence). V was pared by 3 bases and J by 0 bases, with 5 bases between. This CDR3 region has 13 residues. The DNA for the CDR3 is TGTGCCAGCAGCTTTGCAGCTAACTATGGCTACACCTTC. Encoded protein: CASSFAANYGYTF.

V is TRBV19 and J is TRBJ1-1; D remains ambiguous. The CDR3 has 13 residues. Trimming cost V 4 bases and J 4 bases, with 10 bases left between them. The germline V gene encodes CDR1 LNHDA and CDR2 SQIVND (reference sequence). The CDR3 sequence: CASSTKRSTEAFF. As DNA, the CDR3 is TGTGCCAGTAGTACAAAGAGGAGCACTGAAGCTTTCTTT.

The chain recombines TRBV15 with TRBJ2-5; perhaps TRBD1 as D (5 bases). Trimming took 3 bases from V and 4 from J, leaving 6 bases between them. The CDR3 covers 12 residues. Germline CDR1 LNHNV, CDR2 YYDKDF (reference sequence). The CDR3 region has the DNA TGTGCCACCAGCAGGGACATAGAGACCCAGTACTTC. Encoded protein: CATSRDIETQYF.

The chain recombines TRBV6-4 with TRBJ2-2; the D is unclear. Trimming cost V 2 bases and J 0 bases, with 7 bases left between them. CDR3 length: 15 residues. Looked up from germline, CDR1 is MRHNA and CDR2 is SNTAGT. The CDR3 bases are TGTGCCAGCAGTGACGTTTGGCCGAACACCGGGGAGCTGTTTTTT. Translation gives CASSDVWPNTGELFF.

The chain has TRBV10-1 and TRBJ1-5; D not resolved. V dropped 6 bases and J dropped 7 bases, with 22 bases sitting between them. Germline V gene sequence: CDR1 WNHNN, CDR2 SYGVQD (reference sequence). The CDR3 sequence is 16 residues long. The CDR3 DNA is TGCGCCAGCAGCAAATCCCGGGATCGAACCGCCCAGCCCCAGCATTTT. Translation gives CASSKSRDRTAQPQHF.

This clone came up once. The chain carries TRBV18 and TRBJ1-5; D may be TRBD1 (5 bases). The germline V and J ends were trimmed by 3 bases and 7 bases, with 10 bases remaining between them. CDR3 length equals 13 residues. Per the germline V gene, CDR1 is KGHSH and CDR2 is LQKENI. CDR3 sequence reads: CASSPGGRQPQHF. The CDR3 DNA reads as TGTGCCAGCTCACCGGGGGGTCGGCAGCCCCAGCATTTT. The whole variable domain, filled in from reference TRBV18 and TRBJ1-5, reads NAGVMQNPRHLVRRRGQEARLRCSPMKGHSHVYWYRQLPEEGLKFMVYLQKENIIDESGMPKERFSAEFPKEGPSILRIQQVVRGDSAAYFCASSPGGRQPQHFGDGTRLSIL.

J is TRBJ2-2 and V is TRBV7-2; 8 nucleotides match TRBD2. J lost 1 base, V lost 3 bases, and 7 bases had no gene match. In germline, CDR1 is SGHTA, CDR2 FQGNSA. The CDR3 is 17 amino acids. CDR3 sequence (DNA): TGTGCCAGCAGCTTGACCCCCCTAGCGGGGAACACCGGGGAGCTGTTTTTT. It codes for CASSLTPLAGNTGELFF.

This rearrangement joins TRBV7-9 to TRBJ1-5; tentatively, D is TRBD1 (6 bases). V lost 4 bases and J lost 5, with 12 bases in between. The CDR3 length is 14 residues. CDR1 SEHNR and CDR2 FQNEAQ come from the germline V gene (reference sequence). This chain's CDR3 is CASSSYREDQPQHF. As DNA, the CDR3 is TGTGCCAGCAGCTCGTACAGGGAAGATCAGCCCCAGCATTTT.

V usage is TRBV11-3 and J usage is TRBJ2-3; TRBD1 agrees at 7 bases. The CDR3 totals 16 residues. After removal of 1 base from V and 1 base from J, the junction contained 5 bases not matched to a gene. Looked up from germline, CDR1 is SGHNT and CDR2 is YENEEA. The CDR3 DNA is TGTGCCAGCAGCTTAGGTTTTGGACAGGGCACAGATACGCAGTATTTT. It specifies CASSLGFGQGTDTQYF.

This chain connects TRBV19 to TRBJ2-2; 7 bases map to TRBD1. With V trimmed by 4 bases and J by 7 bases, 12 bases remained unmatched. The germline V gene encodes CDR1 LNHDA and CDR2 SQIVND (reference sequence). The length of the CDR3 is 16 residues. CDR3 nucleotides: TGTGCCAGTAGTACCTTAGACAGGGTCGGCGGCGGGGAGCTGTTTTTT. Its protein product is CASSTLDRVGGGELFF.

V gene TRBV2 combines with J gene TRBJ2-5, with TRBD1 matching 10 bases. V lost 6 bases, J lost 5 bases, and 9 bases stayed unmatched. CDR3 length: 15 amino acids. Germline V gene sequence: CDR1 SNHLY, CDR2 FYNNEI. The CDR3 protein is CASRGTGAGMETQYF. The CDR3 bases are TGTGCCAGCAGGGGGACAGGGGCCGGTATGGAGACCCAGTACTTC.

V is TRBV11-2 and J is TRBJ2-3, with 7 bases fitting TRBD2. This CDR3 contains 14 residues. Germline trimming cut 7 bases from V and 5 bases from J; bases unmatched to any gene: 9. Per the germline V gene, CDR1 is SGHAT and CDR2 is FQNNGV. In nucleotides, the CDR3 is TGTGCCAGCACCCGTTATGGGGGGGGAGATACGCAGTATTTT. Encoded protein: CASTRYGGGDTQYF.

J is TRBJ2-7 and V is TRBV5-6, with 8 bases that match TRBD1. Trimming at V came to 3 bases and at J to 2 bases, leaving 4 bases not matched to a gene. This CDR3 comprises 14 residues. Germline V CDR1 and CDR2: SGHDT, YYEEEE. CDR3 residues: CASSYLDRAYEQYF. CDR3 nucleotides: TGTGCCAGCAGCTATCTGGACAGGGCCTACGAGCAGTACTTC. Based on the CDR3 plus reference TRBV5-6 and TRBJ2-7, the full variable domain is DAGVTQSPTHLIKTRGQQVTLRCSPKSGHDTVSWYQQALGQGPQFIFQYYEEEERQRGNFPDRFSGHQFPNYSSELNVNALLLGDSALYLCASSYLDRAYEQYFGPGTRLTVT.

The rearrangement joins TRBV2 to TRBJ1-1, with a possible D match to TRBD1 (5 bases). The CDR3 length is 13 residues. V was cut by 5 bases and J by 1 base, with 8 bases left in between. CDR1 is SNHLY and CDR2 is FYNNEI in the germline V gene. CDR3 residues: CASSTDRNTEAFF. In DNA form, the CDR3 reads TGTGCCAGCAGTACCGACAGGAACACTGAAGCTTTCTTT.

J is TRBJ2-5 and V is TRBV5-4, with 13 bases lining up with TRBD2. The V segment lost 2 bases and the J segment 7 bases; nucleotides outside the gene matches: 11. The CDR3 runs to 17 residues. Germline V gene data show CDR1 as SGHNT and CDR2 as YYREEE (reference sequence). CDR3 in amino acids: CASSFGTSGARVGTQYF. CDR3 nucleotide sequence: TGTGCCAGCAGCTTTGGGACTAGCGGGGCCCGAGTAGGGACCCAGTACTTC.

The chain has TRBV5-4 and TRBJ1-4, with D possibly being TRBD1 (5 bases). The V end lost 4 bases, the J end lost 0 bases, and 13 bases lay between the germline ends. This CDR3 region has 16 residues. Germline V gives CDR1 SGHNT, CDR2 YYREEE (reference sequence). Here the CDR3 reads CASSPEWGATNEKLFF. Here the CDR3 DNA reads TGTGCCAGCAGCCCGGAGTGGGGGGCAACTAATGAAAAACTGTTTTTT.

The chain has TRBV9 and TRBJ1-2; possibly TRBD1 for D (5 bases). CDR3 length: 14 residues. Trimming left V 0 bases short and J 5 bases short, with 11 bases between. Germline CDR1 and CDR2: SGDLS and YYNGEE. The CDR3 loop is CASSVGPGEYGYTF. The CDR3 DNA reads TGTGCCAGCAGCGTAGGACCGGGGGAGTATGGCTACACCTTC.

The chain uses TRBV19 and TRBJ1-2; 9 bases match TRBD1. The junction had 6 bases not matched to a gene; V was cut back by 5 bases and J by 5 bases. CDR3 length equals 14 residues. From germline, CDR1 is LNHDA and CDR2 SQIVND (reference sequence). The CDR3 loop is CASSVVQGAYGYTF. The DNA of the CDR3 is TGTGCCAGTAGTGTCGTACAGGGGGCATATGGCTACACCTTC.

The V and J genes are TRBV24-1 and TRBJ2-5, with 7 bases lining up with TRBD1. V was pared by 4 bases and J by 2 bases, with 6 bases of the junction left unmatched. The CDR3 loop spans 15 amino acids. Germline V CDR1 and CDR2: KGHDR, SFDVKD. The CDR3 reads CATSDSGTAQETQYF. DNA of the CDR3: TGTGCCACCAGTGACTCCGGGACAGCGCAAGAGACCCAGTACTTC.

CDR3 sequence reads: CASSPDYWGYTF. The CDR3 DNA is TGTGCCAGCAGCCCCGACTATTGGGGCTACACCTTC. The V gene is TRBV5-4, the J gene TRBJ1-2; D unclear. The germline V gene has CDR1 SGHNT and CDR2 YYREEE (reference sequence). The CDR3 length is 12 residues. Trimming removed 4 bases at V and 8 bases at J, with 12 bases between.

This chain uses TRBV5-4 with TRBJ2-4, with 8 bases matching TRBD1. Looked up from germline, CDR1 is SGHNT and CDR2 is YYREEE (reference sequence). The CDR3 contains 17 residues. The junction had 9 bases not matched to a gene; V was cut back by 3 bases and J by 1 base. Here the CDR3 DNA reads TGTGCCAGCAGCTCCCCAGACAGGGGCTATGCCAAAAACATTCAGTACTTC. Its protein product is CASSSPDRGYAKNIQYF.

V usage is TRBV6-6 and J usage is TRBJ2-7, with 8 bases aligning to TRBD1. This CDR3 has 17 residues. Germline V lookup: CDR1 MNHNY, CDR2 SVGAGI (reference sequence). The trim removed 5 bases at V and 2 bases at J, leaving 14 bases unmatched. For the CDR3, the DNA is TGTGCCAGCAGTCGTTTGGGGCGACAGGGGTGGCCCTACGAGCAGTACTTC. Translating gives CASSRLGRQGWPYEQYF.

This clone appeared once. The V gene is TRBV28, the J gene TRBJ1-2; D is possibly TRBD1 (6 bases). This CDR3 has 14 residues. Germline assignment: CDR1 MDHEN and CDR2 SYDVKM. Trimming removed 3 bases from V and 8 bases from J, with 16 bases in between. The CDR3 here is CASSFMGATEGYTF. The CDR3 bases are TGTGCCAGCAGTTTTATGGGGGCGACGGAGGGCTACACCTTC.

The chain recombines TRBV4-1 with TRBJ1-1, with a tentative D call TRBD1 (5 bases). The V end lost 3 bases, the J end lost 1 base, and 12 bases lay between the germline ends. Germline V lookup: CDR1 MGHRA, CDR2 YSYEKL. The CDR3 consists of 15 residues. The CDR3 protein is CASSQDMNGNTEAFF. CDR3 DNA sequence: TGCGCCAGCAGCCAGGACATGAATGGGAACACTGAAGCTTTCTTT.

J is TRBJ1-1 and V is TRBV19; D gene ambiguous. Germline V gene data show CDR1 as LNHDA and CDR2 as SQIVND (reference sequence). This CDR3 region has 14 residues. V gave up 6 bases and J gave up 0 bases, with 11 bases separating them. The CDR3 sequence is CASRTQRVNTEAFF. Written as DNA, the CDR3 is TGTGCCAGTAGAACCCAACGGGTGAACACTGAAGCTTTCTTT.

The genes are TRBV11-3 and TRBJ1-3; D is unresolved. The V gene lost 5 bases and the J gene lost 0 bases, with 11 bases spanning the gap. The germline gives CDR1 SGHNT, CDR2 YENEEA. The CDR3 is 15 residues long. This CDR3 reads CASSRDGSSGNTIYF. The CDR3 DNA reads TGTGCCAGCAGCCGCGACGGGTCCTCTGGAAACACCATATATTTT.

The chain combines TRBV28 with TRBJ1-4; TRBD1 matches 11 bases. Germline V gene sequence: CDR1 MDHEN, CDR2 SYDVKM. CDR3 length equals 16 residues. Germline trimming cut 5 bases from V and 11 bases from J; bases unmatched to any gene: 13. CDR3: CASSPFFGQGAGKLFF. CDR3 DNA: TGTGCCAGCAGTCCGTTCTTTGGACAGGGGGCTGGTAAACTGTTTTTT.

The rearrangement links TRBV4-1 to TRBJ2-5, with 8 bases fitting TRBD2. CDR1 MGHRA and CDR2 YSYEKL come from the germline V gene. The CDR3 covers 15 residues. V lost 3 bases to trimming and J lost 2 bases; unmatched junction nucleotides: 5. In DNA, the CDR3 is TGCGCCAGCAGCCACGGGGGGGTAGAACAAGAGACCCAGTACTTC. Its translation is CASSHGGVEQETQYF.

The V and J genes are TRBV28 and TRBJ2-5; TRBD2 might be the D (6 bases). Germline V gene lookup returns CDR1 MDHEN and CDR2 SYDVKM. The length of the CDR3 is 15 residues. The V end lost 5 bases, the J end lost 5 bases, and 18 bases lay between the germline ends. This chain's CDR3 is CASSRLLGGAETQYF. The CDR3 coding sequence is TGTGCCAGCAGTCGCCTCCTAGGCGGGGCGGAGACCCAGTACTTC.

The CDR3 nucleotides read TGTGCCAGCGGCCGAACCCGGGACTACACCTACAATGAGCAGTTCTTC. This codes for CASGRTRDYTYNEQFF. The chain has TRBV2 and TRBJ2-1; 7 bases line up with TRBD2. V lost 8 bases to trimming and J lost 2 bases; unmatched junction nucleotides: 12. Germline loops: CDR1 SNHLY, CDR2 FYNNEI. The CDR3 has 16 amino acids.

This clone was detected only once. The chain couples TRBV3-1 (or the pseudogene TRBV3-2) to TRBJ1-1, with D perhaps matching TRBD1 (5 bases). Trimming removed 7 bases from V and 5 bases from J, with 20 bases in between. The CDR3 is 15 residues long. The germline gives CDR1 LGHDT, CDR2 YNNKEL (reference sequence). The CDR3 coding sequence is TGTGCCAGCACCGTAAATAGATGGGGGGGGACTGAAGCTTTCTTT. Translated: CASTVNRWGGTEAFF.

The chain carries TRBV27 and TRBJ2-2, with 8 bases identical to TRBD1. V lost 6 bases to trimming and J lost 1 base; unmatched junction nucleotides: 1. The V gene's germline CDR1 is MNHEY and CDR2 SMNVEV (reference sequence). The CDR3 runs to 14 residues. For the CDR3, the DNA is TGTGCCAGCAGGGGGACAGGGAACACCGGGGAGCTGTTTTTT. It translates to CASRGTGNTGELFF.